These T cell receptor beta chains were read from a single sample in a study of blood T cell repertoires in COVID-19. The protocol was immunoSEQ multiplex PCR, while the TCRdb copy is restricted to in-frame clones and leaves out a portion. Of about 260,000 clones in the sample, 88% are singletons; the top ten hold approximately 11%. Sequencing used peripheral blood. All receptors come from a woman in her thirties with COVID-19, enrolled during active disease. CDR3s leave out the opening cysteine and the closing phenylalanine or tryptophan. D genes are given only for firm matches.

CDR3,J,V,D
AWSGGAEAF,TRBJ1-1,TRBV30,NA
ASSPKSGPYEQY,TRBJ2-7,TRBV21-1,NA
ASRYPGGIQY,TRBJ2-4,TRBV7-9,TRBD1
ASSATGQPMGANRNTIY,TRBJ1-3,TRBV9,TRBD1
ASSESRGSYEQY,TRBJ2-7,TRBV10-1,NA
AWRTGGSNSPLH,TRBJ1-6,TRBV30,NA
ASSFGTPSGTSEQF,TRBJ2-1,TRBV28,NA
ASSFDSRSYNEQF,TRBJ2-1,TRBV6-2/TRBV6-3,NA
SASVAGEGNTQY,TRBJ2-3,TRBV20-1,TRBD2
AWSRENTEAF,TRBJ1-1,TRBV30,NA
ASSLEATSGYEQY,TRBJ2-7,TRBV5-5,TRBD2
AWSKGGTGDEKLF,TRBJ1-4,TRBV30,TRBD1
SAESYNEQF,TRBJ2-1,TRBV20-1,NA
ASSLGDRLTGELF,TRBJ2-2,TRBV7-9,TRBD1
ASSLDSTSSYEQY,TRBJ2-7,TRBV7-2,NA
ASRWGEDNEQF,TRBJ2-1,TRBV2,NA
ASSAGHHSNQPQH,TRBJ1-5,TRBV2,NA
ASNQVGRSQY,TRBJ2-7,TRBV21-1,NA
ASSFSGGRQPQH,TRBJ1-5,TRBV28,NA
ATSGGVAYEQY,TRBJ2-7,TRBV28,NA
ASSPTTISAGINEQF,TRBJ2-1,TRBV6-2/TRBV6-3,TRBD2
ASSQDHVEIQETQY,TRBJ2-5,TRBV4-1,NA
ASSDRRGNTEAF,TRBJ1-1,TRBV2,NA
ASSLQINYGYT,TRBJ1-2,TRBV12-3/TRBV12-4,NA
ASSLGAGGFSGANVLT,TRBJ2-6,TRBV7-3,TRBD1
ASSLGSGRRYGYT,TRBJ1-2,TRBV13,NA
ASSAPGGGSVHEQY,TRBJ2-7,TRBV3-1/TRBV3-2,NA
ASSPGHSYEQY,TRBJ2-7,TRBV6-5,NA
ASSYTGLAGYNEQF,TRBJ2-1,TRBV6-5,TRBD2
ASSLVTVDEQY,TRBJ2-7,TRBV6-2/TRBV6-3,NA
ASSERLAGTDTQY,TRBJ2-3,TRBV10-2,TRBD2
ASSLEVGGEKLF,TRBJ1-4,TRBV5-1,NA
AWSPDRGVGYGYT,TRBJ1-2,TRBV30,TRBD1
ASSLGLVSEQY,TRBJ2-7,TRBV4-1,TRBD2
ASTGGADTQY,TRBJ2-3,TRBV12-3/TRBV12-4,TRBD2
ASLPGGTWNTGELF,TRBJ2-2,TRBV6-6,TRBD2
ASRELGANIQPQH,TRBJ1-5,TRBV28,NA
ASSVSGKNTGELF,TRBJ2-2,TRBV9,TRBD2
ASSPFTDTQY,TRBJ2-3,TRBV6-7,NA
ASRQGTGSEPQH,TRBJ1-5,TRBV5-1,TRBD1
ASSLAGGGYEQY,TRBJ2-7,TRBV2,TRBD2
ASSLLAGSTDTQY,TRBJ2-3,TRBV27,TRBD2
ASRDGVSTDTQY,TRBJ2-3,TRBV5-1,NA
SASPALAGSYEQY,TRBJ2-7,TRBV20-1,TRBD2
ASRVEGLANEQF,TRBJ2-1,TRBV2,TRBD2
ASSILGQANTGELF,TRBJ2-2,TRBV19,TRBD1
ATSDWASGRSSYEQY,TRBJ2-7,TRBV24-1,TRBD2
ASSLGQVQY,TRBJ2-3,TRBV6-5,TRBD1
AWSPGVGGYT,TRBJ1-2,TRBV30,NA
ASSRPKAPEDSPLH,TRBJ1-6,TRBV6-6,NA
ASSGRQGYEQY,TRBJ2-7,TRBV7-9,NA
ASSLVRDNSGNTIY,TRBJ1-3,TRBV7-4,NA
ASSLGGGGTSGTYEQY,TRBJ2-7,TRBV4-1,TRBD2